This entry is about one TCR beta chain. Antigen unknown. The V gene's germline CDR1 is LGHNA and CDR2 YSLEER. The CDR3 runs to 16 residues. V lost 0 bases, J lost 2 bases, and 5 bases stayed unmatched. The sample originates from a study of T cell responses to AZD1222 COVID-19 vaccine. Study in general: Second-dose intervals near 4 or 12 weeks were combined. Findings of the study overall: All repertoire sampling was performed exclusively after the peak T cell response. Only a handful of people who got AZD1222 tested seropositive at baseline.

Profiling relied on immunoSEQ multiplex PCR, and the TCRdb table lists in-frame clones only, not all of them. Here the sample spans almost 80,000 clones, about 85% being singletons. Here the sequenced sample was peripheral blood, taken on day 0 of AZD1222 vaccination. This TCR came from an adult in good health. The genes are TRBV4-3 and TRBJ2-3; 7 bases align to TRBD1. CDR3 DNA sequence: TGCGCCAGCAGCCAAGACGCAGGGGGTGTCACAGATACGCAGTATTTT. Translated: CASSQDAGGVTDTQYF.